This TCR beta chain was obtained from a study of shared clonotypes between healthy human individuals (dated by TCRdb to 2020 to 2022). Notes on the research overall: Two women and a few men aged 18 to 49 years were included in the cohort. Per donor, three plates each were used for CD4 naive and CD4 memory, two for CD8 naive, and one for CD8 memory. To estimate repertoire size and how much clonotypes are shared between individuals, the study performed deep sequencing of blood TCR repertoires from a handful of healthy adults. Different laboratories and diverse techniques were used to prepare libraries and sequence TCR repertoires, to increase sequencing depth and limit assay-specific biases. Each donor's leukapheresis produced roughly between roughly 0.85 and 9.5 billion PBMCs. General study outcomes and caveats: Compared with non-shared clonotypes, the clonotypes found in all four sorted-subset donors had higher generation probabilities. Only blood was sampled, and tissue TCR repertoires likely differ from those in blood. When a few donors were compared, the shared fraction of clonotypes was about 5% for naive CD4, around 4% for naive CD8, roughly 2.5% for memory CD4, and roughly 0.4% for memory CD8. Larger estimated clonotype richness was generally found for naive subsets than for memory subsets. Even with the large sequencing depth, rarefaction of the sorted-subset datasets indicated that sequencing was incomplete. Pairwise subsampling led to the expectation that sequencing depth would affect the degree of clonotype sharing among donors. The small number of donors limited the genetic and exposure-history diversity represented.

Using the deep immunoSEQ assay, TCR CDR3 regions were amplified from genomic DNA by multiplex PCR. Extracted genomic DNA from each cell subset was distributed evenly across all wells of several immunoSEQ 96-well plates, and each plate was treated as a replicate. For sorted subsets, each replicate PCR was loaded with roughly 0.2 ug genomic DNA, equivalent to about 33,000 T cell genomes. Purified libraries were measured with a Qubit 3.0 fluorometer, size-checked on a Bioanalyzer 2100, and measured again with the KAPA Library Quantification kit. Each immunoSEQ 96-well plate was sequenced on its own single-read 150-cycle Illumina NextSeq 550 flow cell. The original pipeline was this. Because the immunoSEQ output held only junctional sequences and lacked quality scores, the filtering could not match the filtering applied to full-length reads. To assign V/J genes and CDR3, sequences were annotated against IMGT germline references using PyIR, a Python wrapper for IgBLAST v1.9. Any read was removed if the V/J assignment was weak (E-value above 1e-6), the CDR3 was missing, or the read contained stop codons, out-of-frame junctions, or ambiguous translated residues. V3J clonotypes were defined as sequences sharing an identical inferred V gene, J gene, and CDR3 amino acid sequence. Percentage overlap between repertoires was calculated by dividing the number of shared unique clonotypes by the size of the smaller repertoire. Repertoire richness was assessed with RTK rarefaction, the Chao1 estimator, and Recon v2.1 estimates of unobserved clonotypes. OLGA was used to compute generation probabilities for all TCRbeta clonotypes that the gDNA method yielded from several donors. TCRdb took over this immuneACCESS table, retaining in-frame rearrangements with V and J assigned. Such tables are incomplete; in checked studies, under half of the missing clones stem from an unresolved V gene, and the remainder is unexplained. The V and J calls and clone size come from that table; D and trimming were worked out from the DNA. In all, the sample holds a few million clones, and around 95% of those were seen once. The ten most abundant clones make up roughly 0.13% of the sample.

The donors were healthy, HIV-negative adults with no recently reported acute infections or vaccinations. All donors were Caucasian adults living in Nashville, Tennessee, USA. CD4+ T cells were enriched by magnetic negative selection, after which naive cells were positively selected on CD45RA and the negative fraction was taken as the memory subset. Blood was collected by leukapheresis, and PBMCs were isolated by Ficoll-Histopaque density gradient centrifugation and then cryopreserved in liquid nitrogen vapor phase. Purity and quantity of every magnetically sorted T cell population were checked by analytical flow cytometry. From each sorted fraction, genomic DNA was isolated and quantified by UV absorbance on a Nanodrop 2000c. Notes on this clone: There is no known antigen for this receptor. One base away there is no much larger clone; base qualities are not given. Within the sample, other DNA sequences also encode this same CDR3.

From the cysteine up to the phenylalanine, the CDR3 has a length of 14 residues. This entry keeps only the CDR3 DNA: 42 bases, framed from base 1. Reading the germline V gene gives CDR1 SGHRS and CDR2 YFSETQ. V is shortened by 0 bases, J by 0 bases, and the region joining them spans 4 bases. Input material: naive CD4+ T cells sorted from blood. The cell subset or site label for this specimen denotes: CD45RA+ positively selected. The V gene is TRBV5-1 and the J gene is TRBJ2-1; confidence is insufficient to name the D gene. This receptor was identified in a man between 18 and 29 years old in good health. The encoded CDR3 is CASSLGSSYNEQFF. The nucleotide sequence reads TGCGCCAGCAGCTTGGGGAGCTCCTACAATGAGCAGTTCTTC.